The present TCR beta chain was sequenced within a study of OX40 agonist ivuxolimab in advanced cancers. Regarding the complete study: Ivuxolimab was an agonistic, fully human IgG2 monoclonal antibody directed against OX40 (CD134), a costimulatory receptor. Prior anti-PD-1, anti-PD-L1 or anti-CTLA-4 therapy was permitted, and checkpoint inhibitors had been received by 40% to 50% of dose-escalation patients. The paper describes the monotherapy dose-escalation part (N of about 57 patients) of the phase I trial of ivuxolimab. Of the roughly 52 dose-escalation patients, hepatocellular carcinoma was present in about 19, melanoma in roughly 15, renal cell carcinoma in 9 and head and neck cancer in 9. The dose-escalation cohort was roughly 83% male with a mean age of roughly 62 years, ranging from about 23 to 85. Partial responses occurred in three dose-escalation patients: two with cutaneous melanoma and one with hepatocellular carcinoma. The purpose of peripheral TCRbeta sequencing was to test whether ivuxolimab changed TCR sequence diversity and led to clonal T-cell expansion. Intravenous ivuxolimab was administered to patients every 2 weeks at six dose levels: 0.01, 0.1, 0.3, 1.5, 3 and 10 mg/kg. Overall results and qualifications from the work: Which antigens the clonally expanded peripheral T cells were specific for was not determined. After ivuxolimab, more expanded clones were found on average in CD8+ T cells than in CD4+ T cells. At doses from 0.1 to 3.0 mg/kg, clonal expansion was seen in both CD4+ and CD8+ blood T cells between baseline and week 6. Low levels of normalized T-cell clonal expansion were also seen in some patients who did not respond. In the 0.1-3.0 mg/kg groups, partial responders were among the patients with the lowest normalized peripheral clonal expansion, particularly in CD8+ T cells.

The trial excluded patients who had a history of autoimmune disease or were on systemic immunosuppression. Peripheral blood for TCR sequencing was collected from all dose cohorts at baseline, on cycle 4 day 1, and on cycle 7 day 1. The samples were drawn from a first-in-human, open-label, multicenter phase I dose-escalation trial of ivuxolimab. Adults with locally advanced or metastatic melanoma, renal cell, hepatocellular, or head and neck squamous cell carcinoma were enrolled in the trial. CD4+ and CD8+ T cells were sorted separately from peripheral blood before TCR sequencing. For sequencing of the TCRbeta CDR3 region, genomic DNA was extracted from the sorted cells. TCRbeta CDR3 regions were sequenced using the immunoSEQ Assay. What TCRdb holds here is the immuneACCESS table cut down to in-frame rearrangements. Part of the clones is not present; checked against another copy, under half of the missing clones reflect an unresolved V gene, and the others are unexplained. The sample contains about 60,000 clones, about 90% of them found a single time. Together, the top ten hold around 1.8% of the sample.

V is pared back by 4 bases and J by 0 bases, with 25 bases lying between the germline termini. The germline V gene sets CDR1 to SGHRS and CDR2 to YFSETQ. From its cysteine to its phenylalanine, the CDR3 spans 19 amino acids. Left in the record is the CDR3 DNA by itself, 57 bases read in frame from the first base. As for this clone: What this receptor recognizes is not known. No per-base quality is available; no much larger clone lies one base away.

The material was CD4+ or CD8+ T cells sorted from blood, obtained in a trial of the OX40 agonist ivuxolimab. The sequence links TRBV5-1 to TRBJ1-2; the D gene is possibly TRBD1, with 5 bases matching. This clonotype originated in an adult with an advanced solid tumor such as melanoma, head and neck, liver or kidney cancer. The DNA is as follows: TGCGCCAGCAGCCCAAGCGGGTCAGGGCCAGAATCAGCTAACTATGGCTACACCTTC. This encodes CASSPSGSGPESANYGYTF.